A single sample gave rise to the 6 T cell receptor beta chains below, sequenced in a study of cytomegalovirus exposure and HLA in healthy donors (dated by TCRdb to about 2017). Library construction relied on the immunoSEQ multiplex PCR assay. For the multiplex PCR, a mixture combining 60 forward primers for TCR Vbeta segments and 13 reverse primers for TCR Jbeta segments was used. Imported from immuneACCESS, the table was reduced by TCRdb to in-frame sequences with V and J called. These copies leave out some clones; in studies compared against another copy, an unresolved V gene accounts for under half, and the cause of the remainder is not known. This sample holds more than 95,000 clones; 10% were observed only once. The ten largest account for around 5.9% of the sample. Sequencing input: PBMCs. These receptors were taken from a man aged 40-55 years in good health and CMV-seropositive.

The sample holds a few counts of this clone. This chain uses TRBV15 with TRBJ1-6; no definite D call. Trimming stripped 0 bases from V and 8 bases from J, with 8 bases between. The CDR3 totals 14 residues. Germline CDR1 LNHNV, CDR2 YYDKDF (reference sequence). The CDR3 here is CATSRDGRDSPLHF. The DNA for the CDR3 is TGTGCCACCAGCAGAGATGGGCGGGATTCACCCCTCCACTTT.

This clone was seen a handful of times. The V gene is TRBV5-8, the J gene TRBJ1-2, with D possibly TRBD1 on 6 matching bases. Between the trimmed V and J ends, which lost 4 bases and 4 bases, there was a span of 17 bases. The CDR3 covers 15 residues. CDR1 is SGHTS and CDR2 is YDEGEE in the germline V gene. This CDR3 reads CASSPRQEMSYGYTF. Written as DNA, the CDR3 is TGTGCCAGCAGCCCCAGACAGGAGATGAGCTATGGCTACACCTTC.

The CDR3 DNA sequence: TGTGCCACCTCAACCGGGACTAAGTACGAGCAGTACTTC. This translates into CATSTGTKYEQYF. This chain joins TRBV15 and TRBJ2-7, with TRBD2 identical over 7 bases. In germline, CDR1 is LNHNV, CDR2 YYDKDF (reference sequence). This CDR3 spans 13 amino acids. Unmatched junction bases numbered 8, after V lost 8 bases and J lost 4 bases.

The chain joins TRBV27 to TRBJ2-5, with 8 positions matching TRBD1. Germline lookup yields CDR1 MNHEY and CDR2 SMNVEV (reference sequence). The CDR3 is 13 amino acids. The V gene end was trimmed by 5 bases and the J gene end by 12 bases; junction bases not matched to a gene: 11. CDR3 in DNA: TGTGCCAGCAGTGCTCAGGGGGCCTCAAGGGAGTACTTC. Amino acid sequence: CASSAQGASREYF.

The chain uses TRBV6-5 and TRBJ1-1; 8 nucleotides match TRBD1. V lost 2 bases, J lost 4 bases, and 3 bases stayed unmatched. Germline V gene data show CDR1 as MNHEY and CDR2 as SVGAGI. The length of the CDR3 is 14 residues. CDR3 loop: CASSYQGAATEAFF. The CDR3 DNA follows: TGTGCCAGCAGTTACCAGGGGGCGGCCACTGAAGCTTTCTTT.

The chain is built from TRBV9 and TRBJ2-5, with D perhaps TRBD1 (5 bases). Trimming cost V 0 bases and J 0 bases, with 9 bases left between them. The CDR3 is 15 amino acids. From germline, CDR1 is SGDLS and CDR2 YYNGEE. The CDR3 bases are TGTGCCAGCAGCGTAGGGGCAGGGTACCAAGAGACCCAGTACTTC. It specifies CASSVGAGYQETQYF. Together with reference TRBV9 and TRBJ2-5, the CDR3 gives the full variable domain: DSGVTQTPKHLITATGQRVTLRCSPRSGDLSVYWYQQSLDQGLQFLIQYYNGEERAKGNILERFSAQQFPDLHSELNLSSLELGDSALYFCASSVGAGYQETQYFGPGTRLLVL.